The 27 T cell receptor beta chains below were found in one sample sequenced in a study of cytomegalovirus exposure and HLA in healthy donors. The method was immunoSEQ multiplex PCR; TCRdb's version includes in-frame clones alone and lacks a portion of them. Altogether roughly 300,000 clones are present, around 89% being singletons, with the ten largest covering about 0.9%. The specimen sequenced was PBMCs. The origin of the receptors is a woman aged 18 to 35 in good health and CMV-seronegative.

V usage is TRBV5-8 and J usage is TRBJ2-1, with 14 bases fitting TRBD2. The germline gives CDR1 SGHTS, CDR2 YDEGEE. The V gene end was trimmed by 3 bases and the J gene end by 9 bases; junction bases not matched to a gene: 5. The CDR3 contains 15 residues. CDR3 bases: TGTGCCAGCAGCTCGGGACTAGCGGGAGTCGGTGAGCAGTTCTTC. Amino acids: CASSSGLAGVGEQFF. The variable domain in full, completed from reference TRBV5-8 and TRBJ2-1, reads EAGVTQSPTHLIKTRGQQATLRCSPISGHTSVYWYQQALGLGLQFLLWYDEGEERNRGNFPPRFSGRQFPNYSSELNVNALELEDSALYLCASSSGLAGVGEQFFGPGTRLTVL.

The genes are TRBV6-4 and TRBJ1-2; unclear D gene. The CDR3 is 17 amino acids. Deletions cut 4 bases from V and 8 bases from J, with 26 bases between. Germline V gene sequence: CDR1 MRHNA, CDR2 SNTAGT. The CDR3 loop is CASSVLDSDSRAGGYTF. The CDR3 DNA reads TGTGCCAGCAGTGTCCTAGACTCGGACTCGAGAGCGGGAGGCTACACCTTC.

The chain links TRBV19 to TRBJ2-7; 10 bases are a match to TRBD1. This CDR3 has 15 amino acids. Germline CDR1 reads LNHDA; CDR2 reads SQIVND (reference sequence). The V and J ends lost 4 bases and 1 base, in that order; junction bases with no gene match: 4. CDR3 sequence reads: CASSKGTGASYEQYF. For the CDR3, the DNA is TGTGCCAGTAGTAAAGGGACAGGGGCATCCTACGAGCAGTACTTC.

V is TRBV6-5 and J is TRBJ1-6; no clear D gene. The V and J ends lost 6 bases and 9 bases respectively, with 18 bases between them. The germline V gene has CDR1 MNHEY and CDR2 SVGAGI. This CDR3 is 15 amino acids long. CDR3 loop: CASRSGSAYGSPLHF. CDR3 nucleotides: TGTGCCAGCAGGAGCGGATCCGCGTACGGTTCACCCCTCCACTTT.

The rearrangement joins TRBV5-6 to TRBJ2-7, with D hard to call. The CDR3 loop spans 12 amino acids. V was shortened by 4 bases and J by 3 bases, with 8 bases between the two germline ends. CDR1 and CDR2 (germline): SGHDT, YYEEEE. DNA of the CDR3: TGTGCCAGCAGCCGCAGAGGCTACGAGCAGTACTTC. Translated: CASSRRGYEQYF.

This clone was seen a single time. The V and J genes are TRBV20-1 and TRBJ1-2; D ambiguous. Germline loops: CDR1 DFQATT, CDR2 SNEGSKA (reference sequence). Deletions cut 1 base from V and 8 bases from J, with 8 bases between. The CDR3 spans 11 residues. The CDR3 nucleotides are TGCAGTGCTAGAGGTCCGAGGGGCTACACCTTC. It translates to CSARGPRGYTF.

J is TRBJ2-2 and V is TRBV6-5, with D perhaps matching TRBD2 (6 bases). The V end was cut by 3 bases, the J end by 3 bases, with 14 bases between. The CDR3 contains 16 residues. CDR1 is MNHEY, CDR2 SVGAGI, per germline. The CDR3: CASSYFAGRDTGELFF. The CDR3, as DNA: TGTGCCAGCAGTTATTTTGCGGGACGGGACACCGGGGAGCTGTTTTTT.

The chain combines TRBV19 with TRBJ2-1; a possible D gene is TRBD2 (6 bases). The CDR3 is made up of 13 amino acids. The V gene's germline CDR1 is LNHDA and CDR2 SQIVND (reference sequence). Deletions cut 5 bases from V and 11 bases from J, with 16 bases between. CDR3 region: CASSGRTSLKQFF. The CDR3 nucleotides are TGTGCCAGTAGTGGCCGAACTAGCCTTAAGCAGTTCTTC.

The chain joins TRBV28 to TRBJ1-2; 8 bases are a match to TRBD1. The germline V gene has CDR1 MDHEN and CDR2 SYDVKM. CDR3 length: 14 amino acids. With 6 bases clipped from V and 6 bases from J, the junction kept 9 bases outside the gene matches. The CDR3 reads CASSDQGAQHGYTF. CDR3 in DNA: TGTGCCAGCAGCGATCAGGGGGCGCAACATGGCTACACCTTC.

The V gene is TRBV9, the J gene TRBJ2-2, with D tentatively TRBD2 (7 bases). Per the germline V gene, CDR1 is SGDLS and CDR2 is YYNGEE. With 4 bases removed from V and 0 bases from J, the gap between germline ends came to 16 bases. The CDR3 runs to 17 residues. In nucleotides, the CDR3 is TGTGCCAGCAGCTCACCCAAGGGGGGGACGAACACCGGGGAGCTGTTTTTT. This translates into CASSSPKGGTNTGELFF.

The chain has TRBV25-1 and TRBJ2-7; 7 nucleotides match TRBD1. The CDR3 extends over 16 amino acids. The germline V gene has CDR1 MGHDK and CDR2 SYGVNS. V trimming: 6 bases; J trimming: 6 bases; junction bases outside the gene matches: 17. DNA for the CDR3: TGTGCCAGCAGCTGGAGTCGGGCAGGGGGTTACGGCGAGCAGTACTTC. Amino acid sequence: CASSWSRAGGYGEQYF.

The rearrangement joins TRBV7-3 to TRBJ2-7; 12 nucleotides line up with TRBD2. The germline V gene has CDR1 SGHTA and CDR2 FQGTGA. With 6 bases clipped from V and 6 bases from J, the junction kept 6 bases outside the gene matches. The CDR3 has 14 residues. CDR3 sequence reads: CASSKTSGSAEQYF. Here the CDR3 DNA reads TGTGCCAGCAGTAAGACTAGCGGGAGTGCCGAGCAGTACTTC.

The V and J genes are TRBV5-6 and TRBJ2-7, with 16 bases aligning to TRBD2. Germline V gene lookup returns CDR1 SGHDT and CDR2 YYEEEE. After removal of 4 bases from V and 2 bases from J, the junction contained 6 bases not matched to a gene. CDR3 length: 17 residues. DNA for the CDR3: TGTGCCAGCAGCGGGACTAGCGGGAGGGCCGCGACCTACGAGCAGTACTTC. This gives the protein CASSGTSGRAATYEQYF.

This clone was recorded many times. The chain employs TRBV30 and TRBJ1-5; D not resolved. Germline lookup yields CDR1 GTSNPN and CDR2 SVGIG (reference sequence). The CDR3 runs to 14 residues. Deletions cut 3 bases from V and 7 bases from J, with 16 bases between. CDR3 residues: CAWSPGSVQQPQHF. In DNA form, the CDR3 reads TGTGCCTGGAGCCCCGGGAGCGTACAGCAGCCCCAGCATTTT.

The chain carries TRBV12-5 and TRBJ2-7; 10 positions match TRBD2. V lost 2 bases, J lost 2 bases, and 6 bases stayed unmatched. Looked up from germline, CDR1 is LGHNT and CDR2 is FRNRAP. The CDR3 loop spans 16 amino acids. The CDR3 region is CASGLRAGGYPYEQYF. The CDR3 region has the DNA TGTGCTAGTGGTTTGAGAGCGGGAGGGTACCCCTACGAGCAGTACTTC.

This clone was observed a single time. This chain connects TRBV28 to TRBJ2-5; D possibly corresponds to TRBD1 (6 bases). V dropped 4 bases and J dropped 4 bases, with 19 bases sitting between them. This CDR3 contains 16 residues. Germline loops: CDR1 MDHEN, CDR2 SYDVKM. The CDR3, as DNA: TGTGCCAGCAGTTCGCCGGGACACACTTCAGGAGAGACCCAGTACTTC. It yields the protein CASSSPGHTSGETQYF.

This clone was seen once. V is TRBV7-2 and J is TRBJ2-2, with 7 nucleotides matching TRBD2. The V gene's germline CDR1 is SGHTA and CDR2 FQGNSA. The V segment lost 5 bases and the J segment 5 bases; nucleotides outside the gene matches: 5. The CDR3 sequence is 14 residues long. CDR3 region: CASSPSGDTGELFF. The DNA of the CDR3 is TGTGCCAGCAGCCCGAGCGGGGATACCGGGGAGCTGTTTTTT.

V and J are TRBV6-5 and TRBJ1-5, with a possible D match to TRBD1 (5 bases). Germline V gene data show CDR1 as MNHEY and CDR2 as SVGAGI. V gave up 5 bases and J gave up 0 bases, with 11 bases separating them. The CDR3 consists of 15 residues. CDR3 loop: CASSIDGHSNQPQHF. As DNA, the CDR3 is TGTGCCAGCAGTATAGACGGACATAGCAATCAGCCCCAGCATTTT.

The chain links TRBV10-3 to TRBJ2-1; D is perhaps TRBD2 (5 bases). V dropped 1 base and J dropped 7 bases, with 11 bases sitting between them. CDR3 length equals 14 residues. Germline V gives CDR1 ENHRY, CDR2 SYGVKD. The CDR3 is CAISEFLTRNEQFF. In DNA form, the CDR3 reads TGTGCCATCAGTGAGTTTCTTACTAGGAATGAGCAGTTCTTC.

The genes are TRBV28 and TRBJ1-2; 8 bases fit TRBD1. J was trimmed by 4 bases and V by 5 bases; bases with no gene match: 0. The CDR3 covers 12 residues. Germline assignment: CDR1 MDHEN and CDR2 SYDVKM. The CDR3 region is CASSGTGYGYTF. In nucleotides, the CDR3 is TGTGCCAGCAGTGGGACAGGCTATGGCTACACCTTC.

The chain uses TRBV19 and TRBJ2-5; TRBD2 agrees at 9 bases. V lost 3 bases to trimming and J lost 5 bases; unmatched junction nucleotides: 7. The germline V gene encodes CDR1 LNHDA and CDR2 SQIVND (reference sequence). There are 15 residues in the CDR3. For the CDR3, the DNA is TGTGCCAGTAGTATGGGCGGGAGGGCCGTGGAGACCCAGTACTTC. This encodes CASSMGGRAVETQYF.

Comments on this clone: A much larger clone is a single base away; this may be a read error. Other DNA variants within this sample encode the same CDR3. The chain links TRBV28 to TRBJ2-7; a weak D match, TRBD2 (6 bases). V was shortened by 5 bases and J by 4 bases, with 6 bases between the two germline ends. Per germline, CDR1 MDHEN and CDR2 SYDVKM. This CDR3 is 11 amino acids long. CDR3 nucleotide sequence: TGTGCCAGCAGTCGGGGGTACGAGCAGTACTTC. Translating it yields CASSRGYEQYF.

In this sample, this clone turned up once. The rearrangement uses TRBV9 and TRBJ2-1; D is undetermined. V lost 2 bases, J lost 8 bases, and 11 bases lay in between. Germline CDR1 SGDLS, CDR2 YYNGEE. The CDR3 runs to 13 residues. CDR3 DNA: TGTGCCAGCAGCGTCAATGTACGGGATGAGCAGTTCTTC. This encodes CASSVNVRDEQFF.

This clone was found a few times. The V and J genes are TRBV2 and TRBJ1-5; tentative D call: TRBD1 (5 bases). Looked up from germline, CDR1 is SNHLY and CDR2 is FYNNEI. CDR3 length: 15 amino acids. V gave up 3 bases and J gave up 6 bases, with 15 bases separating them. CDR3 loop: CASSDGRREGQPQHF. CDR3 coding DNA: TGTGCCAGCAGTGACGGGCGCAGGGAGGGTCAGCCCCAGCATTTT.

This sequence joins TRBV25-1 and TRBJ1-3; a possible D gene is TRBD1 (6 bases). In germline, CDR1 is MGHDK, CDR2 SYGVNS. This CDR3 is built from 16 residues. V lost 1 base and J 4 bases, leaving 14 bases between the germline ends. CDR3 residues: CASSEWSSGAGNTIYF. CDR3 DNA: TGTGCCAGCAGTGAATGGTCATCAGGGGCCGGAAACACCATATATTTT.

The chain combines TRBV18 with TRBJ2-3; TRBD1 matches 7 bases. V was pared by 0 bases and J by 3 bases, with 9 bases of the junction left unmatched. CDR1 and CDR2 (germline): KGHSH, LQKENI. The CDR3 length is 17 residues. CDR3 amino acids: CASSPPSTGPSTDTQYF. The CDR3 nucleotides read TGTGCCAGCTCACCACCATCGACAGGGCCCTCTACAGATACGCAGTATTTT.

This clone was seen a handful of times. V usage is TRBV28 and J usage is TRBJ2-5, with 11 nucleotides matching TRBD1. The CDR3 has 15 residues. Germline V CDR1 and CDR2: MDHEN, SYDVKM. Trimming cost V 4 bases and J 4 bases; bases outside gene matches: 5. CDR3 sequence: CASSSHGTGGETQYF. CDR3 sequence (DNA): TGTGCCAGCAGTTCTCACGGGACAGGGGGAGAGACCCAGTACTTC.